This T cell receptor (beta chain) was sequenced for a study of cytomegalovirus exposure and HLA in healthy donors. Researchers ran the PCR with 60 Vbeta and 13 Jbeta primers. Sequenced by immunoSEQ multiplex PCR; TCRdb stores in-frame clones only, minus some. The sample has about 130,000 clones; roughly 85% are singletons. CDR1 and CDR2 (germline): WSHSY, SAAADI. The CDR3 length is 14 residues. V was shortened by 2 bases and J by 6 bases, with 13 bases between the two germline ends. Sequencing was performed on PBMCs. The chain recombines TRBV10-2 with TRBJ1-1, with D possibly TRBD1 on 5 matching bases. This TCR derives from a boy younger than 18 in good health and CMV-seronegative. The CDR3 DNA reads TGCGCCAGCAGTGAGCGCGGGGGGAGCGCTGAAGCTTTCTTT. Protein product: CASSERGGSAEAFF.